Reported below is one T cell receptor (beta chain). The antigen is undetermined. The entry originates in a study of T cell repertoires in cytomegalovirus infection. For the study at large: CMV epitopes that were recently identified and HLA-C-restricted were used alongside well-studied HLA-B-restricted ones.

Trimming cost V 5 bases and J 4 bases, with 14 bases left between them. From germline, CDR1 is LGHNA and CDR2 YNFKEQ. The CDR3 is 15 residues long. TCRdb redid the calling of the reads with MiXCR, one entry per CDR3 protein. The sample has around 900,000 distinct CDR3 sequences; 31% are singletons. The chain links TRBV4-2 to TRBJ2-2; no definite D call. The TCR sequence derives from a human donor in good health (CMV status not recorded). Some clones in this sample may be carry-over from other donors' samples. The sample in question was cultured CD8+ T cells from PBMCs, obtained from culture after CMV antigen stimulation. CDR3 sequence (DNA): TGTGCCAGCAGCGATTACTTGACCGGCACCGGGGAGCTGTTTTTT. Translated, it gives CASSDYLTGTGELFF.